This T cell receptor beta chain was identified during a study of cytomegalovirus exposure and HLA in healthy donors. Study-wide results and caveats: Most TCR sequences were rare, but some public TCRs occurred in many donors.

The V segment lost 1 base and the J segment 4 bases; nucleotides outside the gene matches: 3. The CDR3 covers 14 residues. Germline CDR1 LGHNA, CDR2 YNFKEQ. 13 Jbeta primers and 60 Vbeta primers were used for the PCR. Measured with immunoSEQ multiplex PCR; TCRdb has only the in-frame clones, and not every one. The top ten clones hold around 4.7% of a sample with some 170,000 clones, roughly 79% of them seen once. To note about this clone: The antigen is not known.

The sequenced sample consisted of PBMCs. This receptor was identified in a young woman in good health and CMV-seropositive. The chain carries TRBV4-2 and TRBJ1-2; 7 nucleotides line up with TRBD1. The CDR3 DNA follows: TGTGCCAGCAGCCAAGCAGGGGGTGGCTATGGCTACACCTTC. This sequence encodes CASSQAGGGYGYTF.